This TCR beta chain was sequenced for a study of T cell responses to AZD1222 COVID-19 vaccine. Overall study findings and caveats: Reportedly, close to half of spike-specific TCRs are directed against unmutated variant regions. After two AZD1222 doses, spike-specific TCR breadth and depth rose versus day 0.

Germline loops: CDR1 SGHDT, CDR2 YYEEEE. This CDR3 has 13 residues. Sequenced by immunoSEQ multiplex PCR; TCRdb stores in-frame clones only, minus some. The data hold around 120,000 clones, with roughly nine tenths observed a single time. The table lists this clone with a count of one. Its antigen remains unknown. One junction end disagrees with the germline gene, perhaps due to a read error. The V and J genes are TRBV5-6 and TRBJ2-5, with D unresolved. Sample: peripheral blood, taken 28 days after the second AZD1222 dose. The sequence came from an adult who received the AZD1222 COVID-19 vaccine. In DNA form, the CDR3 reads TGTGCCAGCAGCTTGGGCGGCCGAGAGATCCAGTACTTC. It codes for CASSLGGREIQYF.